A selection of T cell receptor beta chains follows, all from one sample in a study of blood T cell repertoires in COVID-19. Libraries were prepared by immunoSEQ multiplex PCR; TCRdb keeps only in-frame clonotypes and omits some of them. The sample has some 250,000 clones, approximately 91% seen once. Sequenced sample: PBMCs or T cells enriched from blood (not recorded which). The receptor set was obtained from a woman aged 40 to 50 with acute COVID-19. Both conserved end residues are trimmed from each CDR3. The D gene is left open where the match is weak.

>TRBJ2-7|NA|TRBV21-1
ASSKSVGLSSYEQY
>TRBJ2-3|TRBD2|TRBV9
ASSVASGGPTDTQY
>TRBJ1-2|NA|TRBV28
ASSLGGGANYGYT
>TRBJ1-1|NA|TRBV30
AWSFHGNTEAF
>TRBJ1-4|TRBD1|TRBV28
ASRRTGGGEKLF
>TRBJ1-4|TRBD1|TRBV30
AWSDSPKGQGEKLF
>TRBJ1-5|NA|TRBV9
ASSVKGTSQGNQPQH
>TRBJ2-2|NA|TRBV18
ASSPGSRNTGELF
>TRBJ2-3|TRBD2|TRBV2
ASSLGRAVADTQY
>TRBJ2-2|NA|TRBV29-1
SVTGKANTGELF
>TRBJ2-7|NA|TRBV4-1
ASSRPHGGEQY
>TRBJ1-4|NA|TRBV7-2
ASSLAAGRLNEKLF
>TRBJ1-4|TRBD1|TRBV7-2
ASSSTARQGYNEKLF
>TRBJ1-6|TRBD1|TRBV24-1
ATSDDRDRNSQKTTLEALH
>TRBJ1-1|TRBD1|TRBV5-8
ASIPMGQGIIGAF
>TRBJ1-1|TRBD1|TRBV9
ASSYGQGTEAF
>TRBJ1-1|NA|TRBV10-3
AISGQTDEAF
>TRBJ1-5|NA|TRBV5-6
ASSLGRPAGPQH
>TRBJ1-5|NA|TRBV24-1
ATQGSGSQPQH
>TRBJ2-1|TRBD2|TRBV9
ASSVGGLAPPVF
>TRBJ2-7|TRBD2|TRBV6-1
ASSAPGLVYEQY
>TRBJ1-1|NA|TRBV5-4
ASSYPSGESEAF
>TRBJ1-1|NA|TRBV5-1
ASSLASSWAGTEAF
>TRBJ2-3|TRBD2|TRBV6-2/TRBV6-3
ASSMGLAADTQY
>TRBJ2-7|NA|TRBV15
ATSRDKKGSYEQY
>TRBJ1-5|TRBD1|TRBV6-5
ASRADRVGNQPQH
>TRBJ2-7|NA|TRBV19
ASSMGTSLSYEQY
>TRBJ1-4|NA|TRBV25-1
ASSGTRGNEKLF
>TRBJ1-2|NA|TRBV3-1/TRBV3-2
ASSQAADTNYGYT
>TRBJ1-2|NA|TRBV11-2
ASSSTHKYDGYT
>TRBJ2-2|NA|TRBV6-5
ASTSPSGTGELF
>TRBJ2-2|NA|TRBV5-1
ASGPKSNTGELF
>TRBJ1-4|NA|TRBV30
AWSANRIGIEKLF
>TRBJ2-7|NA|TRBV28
ASRLGCVPN
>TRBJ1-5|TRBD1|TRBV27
ASSPLDRVNQPQH
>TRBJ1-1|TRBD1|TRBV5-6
ASSSGTGRGYWAF
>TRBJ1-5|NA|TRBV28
ASSLEAVSNQPQH
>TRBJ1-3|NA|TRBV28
ASSSPSSGNTIY
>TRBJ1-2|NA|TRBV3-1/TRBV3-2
ASFSGFGYGYT
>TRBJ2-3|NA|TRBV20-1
SASRLLGTDTQY
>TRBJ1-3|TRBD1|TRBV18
ASSQQGSPSGNTIY
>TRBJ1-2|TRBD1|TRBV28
ASSFLTGNGYT